This note documents a single T cell receptor (beta chain) sequence. No antigen is known for it. Nothing much larger sits one base from this clone, and base qualities are not available. The label giving this sample's treatment or condition can be read as: allogeneic hematopoietic cell transplantation with graft depleted of TCRalphabeta T cells and CD19 B cells. TCRalphabeta/CD19-depleted allogeneic hematopoietic cell grafts were given to the transplant recipients, all of whom were children. This sample is part of a study of T-cell reconstitution after alpha-beta-depleted transplantation in children (dated by TCRdb to about 2016). For the wider study: Using TCR repertoire profiling, the study quantitatively followed how T-cell immune reconstitution unfolded in children after TCRalphabeta/CD19-depleted allogeneic hematopoietic cell transplantation. Overall study outcomes, separate from this receptor: In some patients, the high TCRbeta diversity seen at day 60 was put down to recipient T cells and intrathymic progenitors that had survived conditioning. The frequencies of hyperexpanded clones fell over the following months, and after one year, T-cell counts and TCRbeta diversity were mostly attributed to newly produced T cells. About two months after transplant, the apparently early recovery of alphabetaT-cell counts reportedly depended on just several hundred clones that had expanded rapidly and came from non-depleted graft cells.

Library generation was performed with PCR. TCRdb names Illumina HiSeq 2500 as the instrument used. TCR libraries were prepared with molecular barcoding, using unique molecular identifiers to normalize TCRbeta repertoire quantification. In-frame beta chains were kept once TCRdb had trimmed the public reads at Q25 with fastp and called clones with MiXCR. Identical CDR3 protein sequences are pooled into one entry, listed with their most common genes and DNA. For this sample there are a few hundred thousand distinct CDR3 sequences; 10% to 15% appear just once. Together, the top ten hold around 2.2% of the sample. This specimen was PBMCs, mostly from graft donor cells, taken 360 days after TCRalphabeta/CD19-depleted stem cell transplant. This TCR was recovered from a male patient younger than 18 who had a stem cell transplant for acute myeloid leukemia, so the T cells may come from the graft donor.

CDR3 sequence: CASSRPPGEQFF. Here is the DNA: TGTGCCAGCAGCCGCCCCCCTGGTGAGCAGTTCTTC. The chain uses TRBV7-2 and TRBJ2-1, with no reliable assignment of the D segment. CDR1 and CDR2, per the germline V gene, are SGHTA and FQGNSA. V and J lose 5 bases and 9 bases, and a span of 11 bases separates them. Measured from the cysteine to the phenylalanine, the CDR3 is 12 residues long. The DNA shown is the 36-base CDR3, in frame from base 1.